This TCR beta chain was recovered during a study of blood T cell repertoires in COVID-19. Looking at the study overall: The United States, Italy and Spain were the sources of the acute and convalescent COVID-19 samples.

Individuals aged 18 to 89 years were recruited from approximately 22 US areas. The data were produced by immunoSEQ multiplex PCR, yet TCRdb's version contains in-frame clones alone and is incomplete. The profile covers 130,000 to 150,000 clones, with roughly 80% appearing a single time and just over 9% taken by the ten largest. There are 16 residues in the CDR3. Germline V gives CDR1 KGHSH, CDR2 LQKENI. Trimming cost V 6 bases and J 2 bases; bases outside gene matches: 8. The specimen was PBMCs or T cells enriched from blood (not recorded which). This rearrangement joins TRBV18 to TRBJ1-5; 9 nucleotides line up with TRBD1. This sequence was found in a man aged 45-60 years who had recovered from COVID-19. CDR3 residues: CASSQQQGAGNQPQHF. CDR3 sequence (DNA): TGTGCCAGCTCTCAACAACAGGGGGCCGGCAATCAGCCCCAGCATTTT.